This passage covers 16 T cell receptor beta chains from one sample sequenced in a study of cytomegalovirus exposure and HLA in healthy donors. This PCR relied on a set of 60 Vbeta primers and 13 Jbeta primers. The repertoire was sequenced with immunoSEQ multiplex PCR; TCRdb's copy has only in-frame clones and lacks some. The table lists 80,000 to 130,000 clones, 84% of them singletons. Sample: PBMCs. The receptors were sampled from a woman in her late teens or twenties in good health and CMV-seronegative.

This rearrangement joins TRBV23-1 to TRBJ2-5; D not certain. TRBV23-1 is classed as an ORF, of uncertain function. V was clipped by 7 bases and J by 1 base, with 13 bases between them. The CDR3 has 14 residues. CDR3 sequence reads: CASKNPSFQETQYF. The CDR3, as DNA: TGCGCCAGCAAGAACCCCAGTTTCCAAGAGACCCAGTACTTC.

V usage is TRBV30 and J usage is TRBJ1-5, with D hard to call. Germline assignment: CDR1 GTSNPN and CDR2 SVGIG (reference sequence). The CDR3 totals 16 residues. The germline V and J ends were trimmed by 5 bases and 0 bases, with 17 bases remaining between them. The CDR3 DNA sequence: TGTGCCTGGTCGTTCAGAGGGATTGCTAGCAATCAGCCCCAGCATTTT. It yields the protein CAWSFRGIASNQPQHF. The full variable domain, its missing parts supplied by reference TRBV30 and TRBJ1-5, is SQTIHQWPATLVQPVGSPLSLECTVEGTSNPNLYWYRQAAGRGLQLLFYSVGIGQISSEVPQNLSASRPQDRQFILSSKKLLLSDSGFYLCAWSFRGIASNQPQHFGDGTRLSIL.

The V and J genes are TRBV19 and TRBJ2-1; the match to TRBD2 covers 10 bases. V shed 5 bases, J shed 4 bases, and the junction held 8 bases outside the gene matches. This CDR3 has 16 amino acids. From germline, CDR1 is LNHDA and CDR2 SQIVND (reference sequence). The DNA of the CDR3 is TGTGCCAGTAGTCCCCGCCCAGCGGGAGGGTACAATGAGCAGTTCTTC. This gives the protein CASSPRPAGGYNEQFF.

J is TRBJ1-4 and V is TRBV7-2; D may be TRBD1 (6 bases). V lost 5 bases, J lost 0 bases, and 16 bases lay in between. CDR3 length: 17 residues. Germline V gene lookup returns CDR1 SGHTA and CDR2 FQGNSA. CDR3 nucleotides: TGTGCCAGCAGCCCTACAGGGCCGATAGCAACTAATGAAAAACTGTTTTTT. It translates to CASSPTGPIATNEKLFF. The whole variable domain, remainder taken from reference TRBV7-2 and TRBJ1-4, is GAGVSQSPSNKVTEKGKDVELRCDPISGHTALYWYRQSLGQGLEFLIYFQGNSAPDKSGLPSDRFSAERTGGSVSTLTIQRTQQEDSAVYLCASSPTGPIATNEKLFFGSGTQLSVL.

This chain uses TRBV6-5 with TRBJ2-1, with TRBD1 as a possible D gene (5 bases). V was shortened by 4 bases and J by 9 bases, with 16 bases between the two germline ends. The CDR3 extends over 14 amino acids. Germline-derived CDR1 and CDR2 are MNHEY and SVGAGI. The DNA for the CDR3 is TGTGCCAGCAGTTTCCATGCAGGGAAGGGTGAGCAGTTCTTC. This sequence encodes CASSFHAGKGEQFF.

V and J are TRBV10-3 and TRBJ2-7, with D perhaps matching TRBD1 (5 bases). CDR3 length: 15 residues. Trimming took off 10 bases at V and 2 bases at J, with 21 bases between the two ends. Germline V gene data show CDR1 as ENHRY and CDR2 as SYGVKD. CDR3 loop: CATSFDSLGTYEQYF. For the CDR3, the DNA is TGTGCCACGTCCTTTGACAGTCTAGGGACCTACGAGCAGTACTTC.

With regard to this clone: Relative to the germline gene, one junction end is altered; a read error may explain this. The chain combines TRBV27 with TRBJ2-3; the D is unclear. Per the germline V gene, CDR1 is MNHEY and CDR2 is SMNVEV (reference sequence). This CDR3 spans 16 amino acids. Here the CDR3 DNA reads TGTGCCAGCAGTTTAGTTGAGACCCACCTTGGAGATACGCGGTATTTT. This gives the protein CASSLVETHLGDTRYF.

The V and J genes are TRBV30 and TRBJ2-1, with 7 bases fitting TRBD2. With 2 bases clipped from V and 1 base from J, the junction kept 8 bases outside the gene matches. Germline V gene sequence: CDR1 GTSNPN, CDR2 SVGIG (reference sequence). The CDR3 spans 16 residues. In DNA form, the CDR3 reads TGTGCCTGGAGTATGTGGGCGGGAGTTTCCTACAATGAGCAGTTCTTC. It encodes CAWSMWAGVSYNEQFF.

The chain couples TRBV19 to TRBJ2-3; 13 nucleotides agree with TRBD2. V was pared by 5 bases and J by 4 bases, with 9 bases of the junction left unmatched. In germline, CDR1 is LNHDA, CDR2 SQIVND (reference sequence). This CDR3 has 17 residues. The CDR3 region has the DNA TGTGCCAGTAGTCCAACCGGACTAGCGGGAGTGGCAGATACGCAGTATTTT. This translates into CASSPTGLAGVADTQYF.

DNA of the CDR3: TGTGCCATCAAGGGGGTGCCTTCTTCTGGACCTAACAAGAACACTGAAGCTTTCTTT. Its translation is CAIKGVPSSGPNKNTEAFF. This chain connects TRBV10-3 to TRBJ1-1; TRBD1 might be the D (6 bases). Between the trimmed V and J ends, which lost 7 bases and 1 base, there was a span of 28 bases. This CDR3 comprises 19 residues. Germline V CDR1 and CDR2: ENHRY, SYGVKD.

This clone has a single count. V gene TRBV18 combines with J gene TRBJ2-7; no clear D. This CDR3 region has 13 residues. V lost 3 bases, J lost 3 bases, and 9 bases lay in between. Germline CDR1 reads KGHSH; CDR2 reads LQKENI. CDR3 residues: CASSPGNSYEQYF. Written as DNA, the CDR3 is TGTGCCAGCTCACCGGGTAACAGCTACGAGCAGTACTTC. The variable domain in full, with the rest retrieved from reference TRBV18 and TRBJ2-7, is NAGVMQNPRHLVRRRGQEARLRCSPMKGHSHVYWYRQLPEEGLKFMVYLQKENIIDESGMPKERFSAEFPKEGPSILRIQQVVRGDSAAYFCASSPGNSYEQYFGPGTRLTVT.

The chain links TRBV27 to TRBJ2-1; the match to TRBD2 covers 7 bases. This CDR3 has 14 amino acids. Trimming removed 3 bases from V and 5 bases from J; junction bases left unmatched: 4. CDR1 is MNHEY, CDR2 SMNVEV, per germline (reference sequence). The CDR3 loop reads CASSFSRGDNEQFF. The CDR3 coding sequence is TGTGCCAGCAGTTTTTCTCGGGGGGACAATGAGCAGTTCTTC.

The genes are TRBV6-5 and TRBJ1-2, with TRBD1 as a possible D gene (5 bases). V was trimmed by 3 bases and J by 2 bases, leaving 16 bases between them. This CDR3 is 16 amino acids long. Looked up from germline, CDR1 is MNHEY and CDR2 is SVGAGI. CDR3 sequence (DNA): TGTGCCAGCAGTTATCTGGCGGGACGGGTGAACTATGGCTACACCTTC. Protein: CASSYLAGRVNYGYTF.

The chain uses TRBV9 and TRBJ1-6, with TRBD1 identical over 7 bases. The CDR3 sequence is 15 residues long. Trimming cost V 0 bases and J 7 bases; bases outside gene matches: 4. Looked up from germline, CDR1 is SGDLS and CDR2 is YYNGEE. CDR3 protein: CASSVETGWNSPLHF. In DNA form, the CDR3 reads TGTGCCAGCAGCGTAGAGACAGGGTGGAATTCACCCCTCCACTTT.

J is TRBJ1-5 and V is TRBV6-5, with 8 nucleotides matching TRBD1. The J segment lost 6 bases and the V segment lost 8 bases, leaving 6 bases of the junction unmatched. The germline V gene has CDR1 MNHEY and CDR2 SVGAGI. The CDR3 runs to 13 residues. The CDR3 reads CASGRQGSQPQHF. The CDR3 DNA reads as TGTGCCAGCGGGAGACAGGGGAGTCAGCCCCAGCATTTT.

The chain is built from TRBV6-5 and TRBJ2-7, with D maybe TRBD1 (6 bases). Between the trimmed V and J ends, which lost 4 bases and 2 bases, there was a span of 9 bases. The length of the CDR3 is 13 residues. Germline CDR1 reads MNHEY; CDR2 reads SVGAGI. The chain's CDR3 is CASSSQGTYEQYF. As DNA, the CDR3 is TGTGCCAGCAGTTCACAGGGAACCTACGAGCAGTACTTC.